This TCR delta chain was identified in a study of DNA immune sequencing with unique molecular identifiers (TCRdb year 2020). Regarding the research as a whole: Immunomagnetic cell separation was used to enrich gammadelta T cells from buffy coats, and the genomic DNA of the enriched gammadelta T cells was sequenced. To compare enriched with non-enriched material, roughly 100 ng of enriched gammadelta T-cell DNA and around 0.95 ug of non-enriched PBMC DNA were sequenced. An ultrasensitive DNA-based TRD repertoire sequencing method using PCR-introduced unique molecular identifiers was developed and validated in the study. Healthy individuals were used as donors, and sorted peripheral blood gammadelta T cells were profiled from around eleven of these donors. Validation of the method was performed on synthetic reference molecules and on blood samples from healthy individuals. Fluorescence-activated cell sorting was used to enrich gammadelta T cells from the PBMC of 10 healthy people.

This clone occurred a few times. Its antigen remains unidentified. A much more abundant neighbour one base away suggests this may be a read error. The same CDR3 arises from other DNA sequences in this sample as well. The study at large found these results: Healthy donors differed in TRD repertoire diversity, and several donors were highly oligoclonal, meaning the top 5 clonotypes made up more than half of productive molecules. Among clonotypes from healthy donors, the most common TRD rearrangement was TRDV2 paired with TRDJ1. The primer-based approach is unable to detect novel TRD sequences that the primers do not target.

Inclusive of the bounding cysteine and phenylalanine, the CDR3 is 20 residues long. Only CDR3 DNA is held: 60 bases, read in frame from base 1. The germline V gene gives CDR1 as GEAIGNYY and CDR2 as EKD. The library relied on multiplex PCR. A 32-plex assay amplified the genomic DNA, with primers for all 8 TRDV and 4 TRDJ genes spanning the CDR3. A 12-nucleotide UMI was introduced during around 3 barcoding PCR cycles, after which a second PCR was performed with Illumina adapter primers. Libraries were purified with AMPure XP beads and quality-checked on a Fragment Analyzer with the HS NGS Fragment kit. Sequencing was run on an Illumina MiniSeq mid-output kit with approximately 20% PhiX and 150 cycles of paired-end reads. The authors' pipeline ran thus. MIGEC version 1.2.9 was used to process the reads, grouping reads by UMI and building error-corrected consensus sequences. Modified VDJtools version 1.2.1 scripts and the tcR R package were used for post-processing. In TCRdb, clones were called once more from the public reads by CATT, and rows of identical DNA were later combined. V and J calls and clone size were set by TCRdb, not the authors. Within this sample are roughly 4,900 delta-chain clones, with approximately 12% of them counted one time only. 50% to 55% of the sample goes to the ten largest clones.

Sequenced input: gamma-delta T cells enriched from blood buffy coat, or unenriched PBMCs (not recorded which). This clonotype originated in a human donor in good health. Recombination linked TRDV2 to TRDJ3, and TRDD3 aligns with 12 junction nucleotides. The bases read TGTGCCTGTGACACCATGTCTGGGGGATACGCCTCCTGGGATACCCGACAGATGTTTTTC. It encodes CACDTMSGGYASWDTRQMFF.